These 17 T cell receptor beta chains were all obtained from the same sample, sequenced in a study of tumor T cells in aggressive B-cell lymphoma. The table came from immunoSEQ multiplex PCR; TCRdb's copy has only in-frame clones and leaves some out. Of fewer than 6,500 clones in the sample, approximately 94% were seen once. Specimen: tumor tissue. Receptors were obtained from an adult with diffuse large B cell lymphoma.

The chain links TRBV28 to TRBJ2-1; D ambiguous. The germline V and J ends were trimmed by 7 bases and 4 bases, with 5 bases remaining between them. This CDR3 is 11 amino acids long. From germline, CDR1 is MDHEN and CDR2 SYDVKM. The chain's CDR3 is CASTRYNEQFF. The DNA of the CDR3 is TGTGCCAGCACCCGTTACAATGAGCAGTTCTTC.

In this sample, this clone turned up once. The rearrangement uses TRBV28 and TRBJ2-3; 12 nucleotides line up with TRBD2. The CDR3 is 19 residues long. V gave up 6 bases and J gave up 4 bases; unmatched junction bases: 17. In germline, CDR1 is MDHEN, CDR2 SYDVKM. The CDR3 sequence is CASRTGLAGQGVWADTQYF. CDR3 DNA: TGTGCCAGCAGAACGGGACTAGCGGGCCAAGGGGTTTGGGCAGATACGCAGTATTTT.

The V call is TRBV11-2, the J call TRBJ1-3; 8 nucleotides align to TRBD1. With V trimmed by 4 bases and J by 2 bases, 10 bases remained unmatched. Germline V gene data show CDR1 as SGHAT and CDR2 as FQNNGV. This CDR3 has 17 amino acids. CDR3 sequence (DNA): TGTGCCAGCAGCTCGGCCCCCCAGGACAGGGCTGGAAACACCATATATTTT. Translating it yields CASSSAPQDRAGNTIYF.

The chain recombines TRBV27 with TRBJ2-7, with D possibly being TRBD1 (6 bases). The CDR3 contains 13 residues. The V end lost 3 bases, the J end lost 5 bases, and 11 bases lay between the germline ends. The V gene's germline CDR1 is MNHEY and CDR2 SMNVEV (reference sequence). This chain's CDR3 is CASSLYRVHEQYF. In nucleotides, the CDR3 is TGTGCCAGCAGTTTGTACAGGGTCCACGAGCAGTACTTC.

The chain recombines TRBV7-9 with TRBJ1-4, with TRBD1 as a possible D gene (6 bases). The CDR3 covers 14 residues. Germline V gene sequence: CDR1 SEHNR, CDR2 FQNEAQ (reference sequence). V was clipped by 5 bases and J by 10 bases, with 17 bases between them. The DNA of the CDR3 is TGTGCCAGCAGCGCGGACAGAAACGGCAGAAAACTGTTTTTT. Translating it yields CASSADRNGRKLFF.

The DNA of the CDR3 is TGCGCCAGCAGCTTGGCCGGGGACAGCCGCACAGATACGCAGTATTTT. Its translation is CASSLAGDSRTDTQYF. The rearrangement links TRBV5-1 to TRBJ2-3, with 7 bases lining up with TRBD1. The V and J ends lost 0 bases and 1 base, in that order; junction bases with no gene match: 5. Germline V gene sequence: CDR1 SGHRS, CDR2 YFSETQ. The CDR3 totals 16 residues.

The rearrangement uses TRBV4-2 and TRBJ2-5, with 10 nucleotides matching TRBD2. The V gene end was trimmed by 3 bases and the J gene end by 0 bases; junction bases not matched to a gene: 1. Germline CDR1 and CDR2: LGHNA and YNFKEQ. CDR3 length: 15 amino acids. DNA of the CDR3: TGTGCCAGCAGCCACCTAGCGGGGGACCAAGAGACCCAGTACTTC. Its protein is CASSHLAGDQETQYF.

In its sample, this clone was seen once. This CDR3 is CASSSNDASDTEAFF. The DNA of the CDR3 is TGCGCCAGCAGCTCGAACGACGCTAGCGACACTGAAGCTTTCTTT. This chain joins TRBV5-1 and TRBJ1-1; D not resolved. The CDR3 sequence is 15 residues long. Per germline, CDR1 SGHRS and CDR2 YFSETQ. Trimming removed 3 bases from V and 3 bases from J, with 15 bases in between.

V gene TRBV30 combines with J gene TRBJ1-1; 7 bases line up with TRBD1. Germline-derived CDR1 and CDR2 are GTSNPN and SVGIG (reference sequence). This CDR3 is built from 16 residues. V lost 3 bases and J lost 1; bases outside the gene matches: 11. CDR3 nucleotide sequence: TGTGCCTGGAGCCGTGCGTGGGGACAGAAGAACACTGAAGCTTTCTTT. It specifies CAWSRAWGQKNTEAFF.

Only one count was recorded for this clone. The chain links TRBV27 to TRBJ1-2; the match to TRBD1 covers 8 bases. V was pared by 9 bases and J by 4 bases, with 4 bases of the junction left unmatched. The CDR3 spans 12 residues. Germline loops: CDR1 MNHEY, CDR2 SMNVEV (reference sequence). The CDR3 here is CARSGQGYGYTF. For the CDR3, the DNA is TGTGCCAGGTCAGGACAGGGCTATGGCTACACCTTC.

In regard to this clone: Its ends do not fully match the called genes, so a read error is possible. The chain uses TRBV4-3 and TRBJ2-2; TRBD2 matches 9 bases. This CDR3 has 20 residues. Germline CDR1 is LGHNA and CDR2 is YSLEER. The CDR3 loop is CASSQEQGGAGGPDTGELFF. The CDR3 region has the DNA TGCGCTAGCAGCCAAGAACAGGGCGGGGCGGGAGGGCCCGACACCGGGGAGCTGTTTTTT.

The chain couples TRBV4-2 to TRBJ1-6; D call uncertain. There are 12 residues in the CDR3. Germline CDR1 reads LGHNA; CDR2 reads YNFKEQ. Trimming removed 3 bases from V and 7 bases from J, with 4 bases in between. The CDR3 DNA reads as TGTGCCAGCAGCCACCAGAATTCACCCCTCCACTTT. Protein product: CASSHQNSPLHF.

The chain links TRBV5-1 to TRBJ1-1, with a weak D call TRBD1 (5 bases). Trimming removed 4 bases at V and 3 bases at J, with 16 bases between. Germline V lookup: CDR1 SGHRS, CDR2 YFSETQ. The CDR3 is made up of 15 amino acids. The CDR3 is CASSPGQGLHTEAFF. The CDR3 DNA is TGCGCCAGCAGCCCGGGTCAGGGACTGCACACTGAAGCTTTCTTT.

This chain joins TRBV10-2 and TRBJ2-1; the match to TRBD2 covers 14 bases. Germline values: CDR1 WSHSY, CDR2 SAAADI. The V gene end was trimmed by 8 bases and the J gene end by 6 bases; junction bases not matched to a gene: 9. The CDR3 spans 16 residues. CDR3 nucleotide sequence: TGCGCCAGCGAAAGTGCCGGGACTAGCGGGAGCAATGAGCAGTTCTTC. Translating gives CASESAGTSGSNEQFF.

CDR3 loop: CASSPGLAGPLGSYNEQFF. CDR3 DNA: TGTGCCAGCAGTCCCGGACTAGCGGGGCCGCTAGGATCCTACAATGAGCAGTTCTTC. V is TRBV28 and J is TRBJ2-1; 12 positions agree with TRBD2. Trimming at V came to 5 bases and at J to 1 base, leaving 12 bases not matched to a gene. Germline loops: CDR1 MDHEN, CDR2 SYDVKM. The CDR3 is 19 amino acids. Looking up the rest from reference TRBV28 and TRBJ2-1 gives the full variable domain: DVKVTQSSRYLVKRTGEKVFLECVQDMDHENMFWYRQDPGLGLRLIYFSYDVKMKEKGDIPEGYSVSREKKERFSLILESASTNQTSMYLCASSPGLAGPLGSYNEQFFGPGTRLTVL.

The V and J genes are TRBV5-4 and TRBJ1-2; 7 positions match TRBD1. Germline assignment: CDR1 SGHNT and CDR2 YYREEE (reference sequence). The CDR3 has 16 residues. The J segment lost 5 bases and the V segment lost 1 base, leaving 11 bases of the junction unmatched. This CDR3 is CASSLTGAGRAYGYTF. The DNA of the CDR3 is TGTGCCAGCAGCTTGACAGGGGCGGGTCGGGCTTATGGCTACACCTTC.

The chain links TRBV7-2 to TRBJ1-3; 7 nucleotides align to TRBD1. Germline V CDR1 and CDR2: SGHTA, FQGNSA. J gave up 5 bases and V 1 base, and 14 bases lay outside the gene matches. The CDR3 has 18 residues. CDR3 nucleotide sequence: TGTGCCAGCAGCTTAGGGGGAAGGGGACAGAGCTTCCGAAACACCATATATTTT. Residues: CASSLGGRGQSFRNTIYF.